Included here is one T cell receptor beta chain sequence, with context. No antigen is known for it. This sample is drawn from a study of T-cell memory formation after mild COVID-19. The wider study: Across donors, TCR clusters were largely donor specific.

TCRdb re-called the 5' RACE reads with MiXCR, one entry per CDR3 protein. The table includes 550,000 to 600,000 distinct CDR3 sequences, 17% detected once. The CDR3 is 15 amino acids. V shed 10 bases, J shed 0 bases, and the junction held 12 bases outside the gene matches. Overall study findings and caveats: Pre-infection memory held some responding clones, suggesting pre-existing cross-reactive T cells responded.

Sequencing was carried out using PBMCs or a T cell subset sorted from them (not recorded which). The TCR sequence derives from an adult woman who had mild COVID-19 (a few samples of this study predate the infection). Cell type and time point are not known. The chain uses TRBV12-3 or TRBV12-4 and TRBJ2-7; 7 positions agree with TRBD1. The DNA for the CDR3 is TGTGCCAATCACCGGGACAGTGCATTCTCCTACGAGCAGTACTTC. Its protein product is CANHRDSAFSYEQYF.